The source of this T cell receptor (beta chain) is a study of blood T cell repertoires in COVID-19. Whole-study context: Nucleic acid was either cDNA or gDNA, and it came from T cells, B-cell-depleted T cells, or PBMCs.

Everyone who took part was roughly 18 to 89 years old, and they came from some 23 US areas. Membership in each cohort depended on participant-reported clinical history. The CDR3 loop spans 17 amino acids. V lost 0 bases, J lost 2 bases, and 17 bases lay in between. The germline CDR1 and CDR2 sequences are SGHNT and YYREEE (reference sequence). Per the original methods: Estimation of nucleated cell counts was performed using reference gene primer amplification. The repertoire was sequenced with immunoSEQ multiplex PCR; TCRdb's copy has only in-frame clones and lacks some. The DNA was the basis for D and trimming; V, J and clone size are from that table. The sample shows about 150,000 clones, over 80% of them seen only once.

Sequences were obtained from PBMCs or T cells enriched from blood (not recorded which). This receptor was obtained from a woman in her forties or fifties who had been exposed to COVID-19. This chain connects TRBV5-4 to TRBJ1-2, with D tentatively TRBD1 (5 bases). The CDR3 DNA sequence: TGTGCCAGCAGCTTGGGTGCTTCGGGGGGACGGAACTATGGCTACACCTTC. Translating it yields CASSLGASGGRNYGYTF.